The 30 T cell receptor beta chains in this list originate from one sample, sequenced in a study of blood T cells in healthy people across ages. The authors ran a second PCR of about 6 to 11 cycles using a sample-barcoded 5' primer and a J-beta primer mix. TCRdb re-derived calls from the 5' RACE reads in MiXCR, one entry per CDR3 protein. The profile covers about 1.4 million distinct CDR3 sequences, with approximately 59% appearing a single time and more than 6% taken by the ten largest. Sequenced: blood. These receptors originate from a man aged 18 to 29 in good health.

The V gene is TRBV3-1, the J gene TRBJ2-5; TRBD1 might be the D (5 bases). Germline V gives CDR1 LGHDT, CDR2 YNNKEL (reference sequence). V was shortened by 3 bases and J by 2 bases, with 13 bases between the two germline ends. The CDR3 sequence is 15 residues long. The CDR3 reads CASSHLLRGQETQYF. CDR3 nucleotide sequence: TGTGCCAGCAGCCACCTCTTAAGGGGTCAAGAGACCCAGTACTTC.

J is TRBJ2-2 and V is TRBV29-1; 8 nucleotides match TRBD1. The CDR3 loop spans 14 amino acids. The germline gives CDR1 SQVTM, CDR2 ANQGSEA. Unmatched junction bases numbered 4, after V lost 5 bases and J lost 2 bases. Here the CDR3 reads CSVQGARNTGELFF. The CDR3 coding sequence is TGCAGCGTTCAGGGGGCGCGCAACACCGGGGAGCTGTTTTTT.

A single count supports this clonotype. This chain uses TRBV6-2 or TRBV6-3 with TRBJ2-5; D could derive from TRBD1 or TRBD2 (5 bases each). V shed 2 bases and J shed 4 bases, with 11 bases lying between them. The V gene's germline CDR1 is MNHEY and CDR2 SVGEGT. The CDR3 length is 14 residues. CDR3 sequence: CASSYGRESETQYF. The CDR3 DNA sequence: TGTGCCAGCAGTTACGGCAGGGAGTCAGAGACCCAGTACTTC.

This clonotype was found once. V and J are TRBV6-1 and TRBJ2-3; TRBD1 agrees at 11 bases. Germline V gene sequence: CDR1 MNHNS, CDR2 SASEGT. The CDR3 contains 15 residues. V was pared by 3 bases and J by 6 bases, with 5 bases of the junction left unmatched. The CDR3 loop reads CASSDWTGGEDTQYF. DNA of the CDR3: TGTGCCAGCAGTGATTGGACAGGGGGCGAGGATACGCAGTATTTT.

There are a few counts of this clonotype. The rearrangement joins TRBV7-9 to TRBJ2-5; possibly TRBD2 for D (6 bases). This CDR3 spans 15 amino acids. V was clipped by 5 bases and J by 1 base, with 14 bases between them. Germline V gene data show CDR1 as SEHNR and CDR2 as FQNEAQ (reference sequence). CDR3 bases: TGTGCCAGCAGCACCCAGGTAGCGGTCCAAGAGACCCAGTACTTC. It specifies CASSTQVAVQETQYF. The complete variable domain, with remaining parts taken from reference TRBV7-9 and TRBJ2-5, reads DTGVSQNPRHKITKRGQNVTFRCDPISEHNRLYWYRQTLGQGPEFLTYFQNEAQLEKSRLLSDRFSAERPKGSFSTLEIQRTEQGDSAMYLCASSTQVAVQETQYFGPGTRLLVL.

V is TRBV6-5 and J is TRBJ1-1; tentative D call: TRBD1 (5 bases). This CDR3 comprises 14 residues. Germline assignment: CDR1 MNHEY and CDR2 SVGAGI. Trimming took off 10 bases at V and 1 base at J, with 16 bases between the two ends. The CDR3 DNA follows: TGTGCCACTGGGCAGGGTGTGGGGAACACTGAAGCTTTCTTT. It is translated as CATGQGVGNTEAFF.

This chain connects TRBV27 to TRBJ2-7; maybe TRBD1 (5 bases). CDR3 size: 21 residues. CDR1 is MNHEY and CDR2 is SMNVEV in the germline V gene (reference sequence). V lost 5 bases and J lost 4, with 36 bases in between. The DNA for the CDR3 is TGTGCCAGCAGTCCTATTGTCCAGGGTAGTCCCTGGACGGTTTTTCGTTACGAGCAGTACTTC. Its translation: CASSPIVQGSPWTVFRYEQYF.

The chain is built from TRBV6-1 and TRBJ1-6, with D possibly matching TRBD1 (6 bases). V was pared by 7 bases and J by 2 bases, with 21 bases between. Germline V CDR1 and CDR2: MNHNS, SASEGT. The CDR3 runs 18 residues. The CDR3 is CASNPSSRGATYNSPLHF. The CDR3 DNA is TGTGCCAGCAACCCCAGCAGTCGGGGGGCCACCTATAATTCACCCCTCCACTTT.

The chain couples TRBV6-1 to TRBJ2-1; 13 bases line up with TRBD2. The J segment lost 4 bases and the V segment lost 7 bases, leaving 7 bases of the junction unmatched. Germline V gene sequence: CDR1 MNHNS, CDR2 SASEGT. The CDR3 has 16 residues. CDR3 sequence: CASKGLAGTSYNEQFF. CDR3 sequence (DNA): TGTGCCAGCAAGGGACTAGCGGGGACTTCATACAATGAGCAGTTCTTC.

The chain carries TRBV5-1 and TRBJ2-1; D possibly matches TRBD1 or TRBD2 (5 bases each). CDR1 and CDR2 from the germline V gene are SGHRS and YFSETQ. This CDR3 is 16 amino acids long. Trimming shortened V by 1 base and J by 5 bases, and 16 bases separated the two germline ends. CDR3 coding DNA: TGCGCCAGCAGCTTGCTTATGGGACCTGCGGACAATGAGCAGTTCTTC. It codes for CASSLLMGPADNEQFF.

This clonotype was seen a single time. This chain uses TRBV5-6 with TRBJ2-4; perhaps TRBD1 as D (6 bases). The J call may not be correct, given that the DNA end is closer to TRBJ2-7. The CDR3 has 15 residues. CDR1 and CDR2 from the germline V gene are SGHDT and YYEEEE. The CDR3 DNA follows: TGTGCCAGCAGCTTGGTAAGGACAGAGGCCTACGAGCAGTACTTC. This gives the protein CASSLVRTEAYEQYF.

The CDR3 spells CASSLGSGSPNEQFF. CDR3 DNA sequence: TGTGCCAGCAGCTTAGGTAGCGGGAGTCCGAATGAGCAGTTCTTC. V usage is TRBV11-2 and J usage is TRBJ2-1; 9 nucleotides align to TRBD2. Germline assignment: CDR1 SGHAT and CDR2 FQNNGV. This CDR3 is built from 15 residues. Trimming removed 1 base from V and 7 bases from J; junction bases left unmatched: 5. The whole variable domain, remainder taken from reference TRBV11-2 and TRBJ2-1, is EAGVAQSPRYKIIEKRQSVAFWCNPISGHATLYWYQQILGQGPKLLIQFQNNGVVDDSQLPKDRFSAERLKGVDSTLKIQPAKLEDSAVYLCASSLGSGSPNEQFFGPGTRLTVL.

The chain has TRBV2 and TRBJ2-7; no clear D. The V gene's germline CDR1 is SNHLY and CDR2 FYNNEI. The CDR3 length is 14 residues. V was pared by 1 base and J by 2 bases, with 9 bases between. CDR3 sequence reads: CASSEGAAPYEQYF. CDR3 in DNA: TGTGCCAGCAGTGAAGGGGCAGCCCCCTACGAGCAGTACTTC.

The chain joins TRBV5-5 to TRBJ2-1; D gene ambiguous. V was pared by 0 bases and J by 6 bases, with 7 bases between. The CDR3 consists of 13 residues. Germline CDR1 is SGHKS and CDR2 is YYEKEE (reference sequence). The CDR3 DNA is TGTGCCAGCAGCTTGGACGGACCCAATGAGCAGTTCTTC. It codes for CASSLDGPNEQFF.

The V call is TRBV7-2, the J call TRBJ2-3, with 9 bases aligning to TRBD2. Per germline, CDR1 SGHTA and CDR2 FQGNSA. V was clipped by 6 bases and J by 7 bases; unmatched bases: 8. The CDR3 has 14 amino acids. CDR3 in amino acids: CASRKTSGPHTQYF. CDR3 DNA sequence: TGTGCCAGCAGAAAGACTAGCGGCCCCCATACGCAGTATTTT. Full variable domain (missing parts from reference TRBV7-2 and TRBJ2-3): GAGVSQSPSNKVTEKGKDVELRCDPISGHTALYWYRQSLGQGLEFLIYFQGNSAPDKSGLPSDRFSAERTGGSVSTLTIQRTQQEDSAVYLCASRKTSGPHTQYFGPGTRLTVL.

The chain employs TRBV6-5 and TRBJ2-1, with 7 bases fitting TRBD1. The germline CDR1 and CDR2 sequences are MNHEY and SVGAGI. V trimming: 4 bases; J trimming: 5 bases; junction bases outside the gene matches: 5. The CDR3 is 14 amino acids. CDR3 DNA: TGTGCCAGCAGTTTTCAGGGGGATCACAATGAGCAGTTCTTC. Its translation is CASSFQGDHNEQFF.

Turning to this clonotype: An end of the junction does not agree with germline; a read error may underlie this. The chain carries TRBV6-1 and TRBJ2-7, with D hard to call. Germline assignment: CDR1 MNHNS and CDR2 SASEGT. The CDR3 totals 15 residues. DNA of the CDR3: TGTGCCAGTGGGCAATTCACTGGCACGAACTACGGGCAGTACTTC. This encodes CASGQFTGTNYGQYF.

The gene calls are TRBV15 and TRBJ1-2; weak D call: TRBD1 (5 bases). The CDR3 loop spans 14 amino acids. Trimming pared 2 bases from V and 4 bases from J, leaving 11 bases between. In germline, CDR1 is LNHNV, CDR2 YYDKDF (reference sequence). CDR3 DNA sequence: TGTGCCACCAGCAGATCCAGAAGGGGCTATGGCTACACCTTC. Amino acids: CATSRSRRGYGYTF.

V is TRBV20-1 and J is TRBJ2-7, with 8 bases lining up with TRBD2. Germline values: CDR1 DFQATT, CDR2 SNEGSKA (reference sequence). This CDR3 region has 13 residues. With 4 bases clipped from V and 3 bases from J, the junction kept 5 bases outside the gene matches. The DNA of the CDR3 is TGCAGTGCTAACCGCGGGGGGAACTACGAGCAGTACTTC. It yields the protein CSANRGGNYEQYF.

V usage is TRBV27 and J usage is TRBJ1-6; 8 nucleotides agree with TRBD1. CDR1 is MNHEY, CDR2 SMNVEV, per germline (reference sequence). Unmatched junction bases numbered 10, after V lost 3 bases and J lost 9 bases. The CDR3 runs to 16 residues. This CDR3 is CASSFQMGTGRSPLHF. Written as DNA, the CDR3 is TGTGCCAGCAGTTTTCAGATGGGGACAGGTCGTTCACCCCTCCACTTT.

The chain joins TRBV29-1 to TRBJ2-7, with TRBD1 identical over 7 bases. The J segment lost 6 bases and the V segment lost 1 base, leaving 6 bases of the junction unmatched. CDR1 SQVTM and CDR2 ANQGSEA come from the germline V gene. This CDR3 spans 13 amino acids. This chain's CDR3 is CSVEATTGREQYF. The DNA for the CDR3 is TGCAGCGTTGAAGCCACGACAGGGCGCGAGCAGTACTTC.

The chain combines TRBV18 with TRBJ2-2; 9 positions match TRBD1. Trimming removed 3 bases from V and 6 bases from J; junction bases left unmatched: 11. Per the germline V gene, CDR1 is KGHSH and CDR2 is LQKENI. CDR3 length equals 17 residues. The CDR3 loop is CASSPNFPGQGAGELFF. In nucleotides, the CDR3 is TGTGCCAGCTCACCGAACTTTCCGGGACAGGGCGCCGGGGAGCTGTTTTTT.

DNA of the CDR3: TGTGCCAGCAGCATTAACCAATACGAGCAGTACTTC. Translated: CASSINQYEQYF. The chain employs TRBV6-2 or TRBV6-3 and TRBJ2-7; no definite D call. The CDR3 covers 12 residues. The V end lost 6 bases, the J end lost 4 bases, and 10 bases lay between the germline ends. Looked up from germline, CDR1 is MNHEY and CDR2 is SVGEGT.

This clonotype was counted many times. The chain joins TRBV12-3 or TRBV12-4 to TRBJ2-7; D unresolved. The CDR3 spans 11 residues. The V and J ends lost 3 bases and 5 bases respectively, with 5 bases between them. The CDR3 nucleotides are TGTGCCAGCAGTTTTAGTGACGAGCAGTACTTC. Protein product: CASSFSDEQYF.

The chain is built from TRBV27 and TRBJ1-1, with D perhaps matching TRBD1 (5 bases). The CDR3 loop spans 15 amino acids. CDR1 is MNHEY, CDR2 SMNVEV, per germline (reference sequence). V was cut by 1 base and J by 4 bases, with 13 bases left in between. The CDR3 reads CASSLLSGGFTEAFF. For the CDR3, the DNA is TGTGCCAGCAGTTTATTATCGGGGGGTTTCACTGAAGCTTTCTTT.

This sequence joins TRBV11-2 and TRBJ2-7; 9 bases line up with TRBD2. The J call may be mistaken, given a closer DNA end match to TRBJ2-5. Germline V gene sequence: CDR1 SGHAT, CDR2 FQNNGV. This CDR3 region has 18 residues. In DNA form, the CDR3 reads TGTGCCAGCAGCTTAGAGACCGTCGGTCTAGCGGGGTTCGAGACCCAGTACTTC. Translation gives CASSLETVGLAGFETQYF.

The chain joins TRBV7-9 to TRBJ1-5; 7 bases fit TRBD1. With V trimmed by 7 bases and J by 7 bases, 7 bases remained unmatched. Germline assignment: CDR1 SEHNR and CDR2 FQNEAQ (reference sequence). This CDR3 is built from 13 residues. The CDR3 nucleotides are TGTGCCAGCATTCGGGACAGAGCCCAGCCCCAGCATTTT. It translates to CASIRDRAQPQHF.

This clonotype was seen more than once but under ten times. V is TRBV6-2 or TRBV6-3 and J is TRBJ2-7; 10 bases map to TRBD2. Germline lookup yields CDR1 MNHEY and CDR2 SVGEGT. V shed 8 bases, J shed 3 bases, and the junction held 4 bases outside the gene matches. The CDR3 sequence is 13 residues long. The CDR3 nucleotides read TGTGCCAGCCTAGCGGGAGACGTCTACGAGCAGTACTTC. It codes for CASLAGDVYEQYF.

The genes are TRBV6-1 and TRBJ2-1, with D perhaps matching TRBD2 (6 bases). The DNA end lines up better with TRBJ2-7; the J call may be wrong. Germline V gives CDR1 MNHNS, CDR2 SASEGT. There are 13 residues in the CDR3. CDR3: CANYRGSYNEQYF. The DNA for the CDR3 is TGTGCCAACTACCGGGGGTCCTACAATGAGCAGTACTTC.

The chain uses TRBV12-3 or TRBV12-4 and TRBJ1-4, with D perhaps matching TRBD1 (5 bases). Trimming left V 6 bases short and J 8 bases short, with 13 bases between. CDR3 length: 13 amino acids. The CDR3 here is CASSWGDIEKLFF. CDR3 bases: TGTGCCAGCAGCTGGGGGGATATAGAAAAACTGTTTTTT.